What follows are 21 T cell receptor beta chains derived from one specimen sequenced in a study of T cells after somatic rescue of genetic block. TCRdb's copy holds only in-frame clones and misses some; the assay was immunoSEQ multiplex PCR. The data hold 95,000 to 120,000 clones, with 80% to 95% observed a single time. The sequenced material came from peripheral blood mononuclear cells (PBMCs). The receptor set was obtained from a woman under 30.

The rearrangement joins TRBV27 to TRBJ2-6; the D is unclear. This CDR3 contains 17 residues. V lost 2 bases to trimming and J lost 0 bases, with 11 bases between them. Germline CDR1 reads MNHEY; CDR2 reads SMNVEV (reference sequence). CDR3 residues: CASSLKGRTSGANVLTF. CDR3 nucleotide sequence: TGTGCCAGCAGTTTAAAGGGTCGGACCTCTGGGGCCAACGTCCTGACTTTC.

The rearrangement uses TRBV5-1 and TRBJ2-5; 11 bases line up with TRBD2. Unmatched junction bases numbered 5, after V lost 5 bases and J lost 2 bases. The germline V gene encodes CDR1 SGHRS and CDR2 YFSETQ. The CDR3 runs 15 residues. The CDR3, as DNA: TGCGCCAGCAGTTCGGGACTAGCGGTTCAAGAGACCCAGTACTTC. Translation: CASSSGLAVQETQYF.

J is TRBJ2-1 and V is TRBV7-9; the D gene is possibly TRBD1 (6 bases). Germline CDR1 SEHNR, CDR2 FQNEAQ (reference sequence). Trimming removed 9 bases at V and 6 bases at J, with 12 bases between. This CDR3 comprises 12 residues. The DNA of the CDR3 is TGTGCCAGTTCGGGACAAGTCAATGAGCAGTTCTTC. Its protein product is CASSGQVNEQFF.

V gene TRBV18 combines with J gene TRBJ2-5; unclear D gene. The CDR3 length is 11 residues. Trimming removed 5 bases from V and 1 base from J, with 2 bases in between. CDR1 is KGHSH, CDR2 LQKENI, per germline. CDR3: CASSSQETQYF. The CDR3 DNA follows: TGTGCCAGCTCATCCCAAGAGACCCAGTACTTC. Full variable domain (outside the CDR3, taken from reference TRBV18 and TRBJ2-5): NAGVMQNPRHLVRRRGQEARLRCSPMKGHSHVYWYRQLPEEGLKFMVYLQKENIIDESGMPKERFSAEFPKEGPSILRIQQVVRGDSAAYFCASSSQETQYFGPGTRLLVL.

This clone was seen a single time. The V and J genes are TRBV7-8 and TRBJ2-5, with 11 bases matching TRBD2. The V and J ends lost 2 bases and 5 bases, in that order; junction bases with no gene match: 13. CDR3 length equals 18 residues. CDR1 is SGHVS and CDR2 is FQNEAQ in the germline V gene. This CDR3 reads CASSLQFRLAGSRETQYF. DNA of the CDR3: TGTGCCAGCAGCTTACAATTTCGACTAGCGGGGTCGAGGGAGACCCAGTACTTC.

The CDR3 is CASSVSTRGEQYF. The CDR3 DNA is TGTGCCAGCAGCGTGTCTACACGCGGGGAGCAGTACTTC. J is TRBJ2-7 and V is TRBV6-5, with TRBD2 as a possible D gene (5 bases). V was shortened by 6 bases and J by 7 bases, with 16 bases between the two germline ends. The CDR3 sequence is 13 residues long. Germline CDR1 reads MNHEY; CDR2 reads SVGAGI.

The rearrangement joins TRBV11-2 to TRBJ1-5, with a weak D call TRBD1 (5 bases). V gave up 6 bases and J gave up 0 bases, with 9 bases separating them. Germline CDR1 reads SGHAT; CDR2 reads FQNNGV. This CDR3 is built from 14 residues. The CDR3 loop reads CASSLQDSNQPQHF. The DNA for the CDR3 is TGTGCCAGCAGTCTACAGGATAGCAATCAGCCCCAGCATTTT.

The gene calls are TRBV6-5 and TRBJ1-1; a weak D match, TRBD1 (6 bases). The V end lost 2 bases, the J end lost 0 bases, and 10 bases lay between the germline ends. Looked up from germline, CDR1 is MNHEY and CDR2 is SVGAGI. The CDR3 spans 15 residues. The CDR3 region is CASSYDWTVNTEAFF. The CDR3 region has the DNA TGTGCCAGCAGTTACGATTGGACAGTGAACACTGAAGCTTTCTTT.

The genes are TRBV7-9 and TRBJ2-2; the D gene is possibly TRBD2 (6 bases). The germline gives CDR1 SEHNR, CDR2 FQNEAQ (reference sequence). Trimming shortened V by 5 bases and J by 7 bases, and 17 bases separated the two germline ends. This CDR3 contains 15 residues. In DNA form, the CDR3 reads TGTGCCAGCAGCATACCCGGGACTGGTAACGGGGAGCTGTTTTTT. It encodes CASSIPGTGNGELFF.

With regard to this clone: One junction end disagrees with the germline gene, perhaps due to a read error. This chain uses TRBV29-1 with TRBJ2-1; D gene uncertain. The CDR3 sequence is 18 residues long. Germline V gene sequence: CDR1 SQVTM, CDR2 ANQGSEA. DNA of the CDR3: TGCAGCGTGGAAGGCCAGGTGGGCCCTCAAGGATCATACAATGAGCAGTTCTTC. Residues: CSVEGQVGPQGSYNEQFF.

This chain connects TRBV6-1 to TRBJ1-1; D remains unclear. The ends were cut back, 7 bases at V and 4 bases at J, with 16 bases in the middle. Germline lookup yields CDR1 MNHNS and CDR2 SASEGT. CDR3 size: 14 residues. The CDR3 here is CASTLKMGSTEAFF. In DNA, the CDR3 is TGTGCCAGCACCCTAAAGATGGGGAGCACTGAAGCTTTCTTT.

This sequence joins TRBV7-2 and TRBJ1-1; TRBD1 might be the D (5 bases). The CDR3 loop spans 13 amino acids. The ends were cut back, 3 bases at V and 6 bases at J, with 11 bases in the middle. The germline V gene has CDR1 SGHTA and CDR2 FQGNSA. CDR3 nucleotides: TGTGCCAGCAGCTTTTCGACAGAAGCTGAAGCTTTCTTT. Protein: CASSFSTEAEAFF.

V usage is TRBV15 and J usage is TRBJ1-4; the D gene is possibly TRBD1 (5 bases). V lost 0 bases to trimming and J lost 4 bases, with 15 bases between them. The CDR3 runs to 17 residues. Germline loops: CDR1 LNHNV, CDR2 YYDKDF (reference sequence). The CDR3 loop reads CATSRDSVGDGNEKLFF. The CDR3 nucleotides are TGTGCCACCAGCAGAGATTCGGTCGGGGACGGTAATGAAAAACTGTTTTTT.

The chain employs TRBV5-4 and TRBJ2-3, with D perhaps given as TRBD1 or TRBD2 (5 bases each). In germline, CDR1 is SGHNT, CDR2 YYREEE (reference sequence). V dropped 6 bases and J dropped 5 bases, with 16 bases sitting between them. The CDR3 spans 14 residues. In nucleotides, the CDR3 is TGTGCCAGCACCATGGGGCTAGCCAGAGATACGCAGTATTTT. It translates to CASTMGLARDTQYF.

The chain employs TRBV7-9 and TRBJ2-7; D not resolved. The germline V gene has CDR1 SEHNR and CDR2 FQNEAQ (reference sequence). The CDR3 has 15 residues. V was cut by 1 base and J by 2 bases, with 12 bases left in between. Written as DNA, the CDR3 is TGTGCCAGCAGCTTAGAGGCAGCCACTCCCTACGAGCAGTACTTC. It encodes CASSLEAATPYEQYF. Full variable domain (remainder filled in from reference TRBV7-9 and TRBJ2-7): DTGVSQNPRHKITKRGQNVTFRCDPISEHNRLYWYRQTLGQGPEFLTYFQNEAQLEKSRLLSDRFSAERPKGSFSTLEIQRTEQGDSAMYLCASSLEAATPYEQYFGPGTRLTVT.

V gene TRBV6-5 combines with J gene TRBJ2-2, with TRBD2 matching 7 bases. The V gene end was trimmed by 6 bases and the J gene end by 3 bases; junction bases not matched to a gene: 7. The CDR3 contains 15 residues. Germline V gene lookup returns CDR1 MNHEY and CDR2 SVGAGI. The CDR3 DNA reads TGTGCCAGCAGCCTGGGGGGGGGTTACACCGGGGAGCTGTTTTTT. This gives the protein CASSLGGGYTGELFF.

The rearrangement uses TRBV29-1 and TRBJ1-4; D may be TRBD1 (6 bases). The CDR3 spans 12 residues. The germline gives CDR1 SQVTM, CDR2 ANQGSEA. Trimming cost V 3 bases and J 6 bases, with 8 bases left between them. The chain's CDR3 is CSVEEGDEKLFF. The DNA for the CDR3 is TGCAGCGTTGAGGAGGGGGATGAAAAACTGTTTTTT.

CDR3 coding DNA: TGCGCCAGCAGCTCGGGCCCTTCATCCCACGAGCAGTACTTC. It yields the protein CASSSGPSSHEQYF. The chain uses TRBV5-1 and TRBJ2-7, with D hard to call. V gave up 3 bases and J gave up 5 bases, with 15 bases separating them. Germline CDR1 reads SGHRS; CDR2 reads YFSETQ. The CDR3 has 14 residues.

This clone showed up just once. The gene calls are TRBV19 and TRBJ1-1, with D perhaps TRBD1 (6 bases). The CDR3 loop spans 16 amino acids. Deletions cut 3 bases from V and 0 bases from J, with 14 bases between. Germline CDR1 reads LNHDA; CDR2 reads SQIVND (reference sequence). The CDR3 DNA sequence: TGTGCCAGTAGTATGCGCCTCGACAGGATGAACACTGAAGCTTTCTTT. Its protein is CASSMRLDRMNTEAFF.

V and J are TRBV6-5 and TRBJ1-4, with no clear D. The CDR3 sequence is 13 residues long. V dropped 0 bases and J dropped 7 bases, with 6 bases sitting between them. Germline V gene data show CDR1 as MNHEY and CDR2 as SVGAGI. The CDR3 loop reads CASSYSGSEKLFF. CDR3 coding DNA: TGTGCCAGCAGTTACTCGGGTAGTGAAAAACTGTTTTTT.

The chain has TRBV19 and TRBJ2-5; D perhaps matches TRBD2 (6 bases). Germline lookup yields CDR1 LNHDA and CDR2 SQIVND (reference sequence). V was clipped by 2 bases and J by 0 bases, with 13 bases between them. CDR3 length: 16 residues. CDR3 loop: CASSITGVGYQETQYF. CDR3 DNA sequence: TGTGCCAGTAGTATAACGGGAGTTGGGTACCAAGAGACCCAGTACTTC. The whole variable domain, filled in from reference TRBV19 and TRBJ2-5, reads DGGITQSPKYLFRKEGQNVTLSCEQNLNHDAMYWYRQDPGQGLRLIYYSQIVNDFQKGDIAEGYSVSREKKESFPLTVTSAQKNPTAFYLCASSITGVGYQETQYFGPGTRLLVL.